This TCR beta chain was sequenced in a study of blood T cell repertoires in COVID-19. Germline trimming cut 1 base from V and 7 bases from J; bases unmatched to any gene: 9. The CDR3 totals 17 residues. Germline CDR1 LNHDA, CDR2 SQIVND (reference sequence). The assay was immunoSEQ multiplex PCR, and TCRdb's table has in-frame clones only and misses some. The data show 180,000 or so clones, roughly 80% seen once. The chain has TRBV19 and TRBJ2-1, with 11 bases that match TRBD2. The receptor's source is a man aged 45-65 years who had recovered from COVID-19. Specimen: PBMCs or T cells enriched from blood (not recorded which). This CDR3 is CASSIGQGLAGRNEQFF. The CDR3, as DNA: TGTGCCAGTAGTATAGGCCAAGGACTAGCGGGCCGGAATGAGCAGTTCTTC.